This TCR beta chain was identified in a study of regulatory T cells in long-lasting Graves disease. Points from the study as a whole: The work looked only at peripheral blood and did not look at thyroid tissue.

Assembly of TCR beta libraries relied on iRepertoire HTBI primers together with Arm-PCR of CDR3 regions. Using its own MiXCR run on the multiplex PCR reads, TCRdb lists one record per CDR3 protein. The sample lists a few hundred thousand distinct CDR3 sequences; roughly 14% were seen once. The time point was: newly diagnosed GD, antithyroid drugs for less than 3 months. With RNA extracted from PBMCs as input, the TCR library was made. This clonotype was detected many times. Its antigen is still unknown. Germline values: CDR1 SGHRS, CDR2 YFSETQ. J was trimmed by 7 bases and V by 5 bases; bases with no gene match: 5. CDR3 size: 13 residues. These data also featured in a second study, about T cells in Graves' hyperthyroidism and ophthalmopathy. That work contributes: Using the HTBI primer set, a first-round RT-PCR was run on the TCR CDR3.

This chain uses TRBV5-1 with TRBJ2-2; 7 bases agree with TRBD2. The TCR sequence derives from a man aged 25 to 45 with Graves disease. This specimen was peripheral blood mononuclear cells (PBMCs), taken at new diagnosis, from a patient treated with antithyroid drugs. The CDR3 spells CASRAGDGGELFF. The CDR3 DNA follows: TGCGCCAGCAGGGCGGGGGACGGCGGGGAGCTGTTTTTT.